The 17 T cell receptor beta chains given below trace back to one sample, sequenced in a study of cytomegalovirus exposure and HLA in healthy donors (dated by TCRdb to 2016 to 2017). Libraries were made using the immunoSEQ multiplex PCR assay. A mixture of 60 forward primers for TCR Vbeta segments and 13 reverse primers for TCR Jbeta segments was used in the multiplex PCR. The table was pulled from immuneACCESS by TCRdb, which kept in-frame rearrangements only. Such tables lose some clones; where checked, under half of the loss comes from unresolved V genes, and the rest has no known cause. The sample table lists 130,000 or so clones, approximately 80% of them with a count of one. The top ten constitute approximately 3.1% of the sample. Sequenced input: PBMCs. Receptors were obtained from a woman between 18 and 29 years old in good health and CMV-seropositive.

Only one count was recorded for this clone. Because the CDR3's place on the DNA is in doubt, the DNA is left out and the CDR3 is given as listed by TCRdb. The genes are TRBV7-2 and TRBJ2-6; the DNA was not compared with TRBD1, the D call given in the table. The germline gives CDR1 SGHTA, CDR2 FQGNSA. The CDR3 comprises 14 residues, both ends counted. The chain's CDR3 is CASSYTFGANVLTF.

J is TRBJ2-1 and V is TRBV5-6; TRBD1 is a possible D gene (5 bases). CDR1 and CDR2 from the germline V gene are SGHDT and YYEEEE. CDR3 length equals 14 residues. Trimming left V 0 bases short and J 8 bases short, with 12 bases between. CDR3: CASSLGQGVDEQFF. The CDR3 nucleotides are TGTGCCAGCAGCTTGGGTCAAGGGGTCGATGAGCAGTTCTTC.

This sequence joins TRBV6-6 and TRBJ1-5; TRBD1 is a possible D gene (6 bases). Trimming cost V 10 bases and J 4 bases, with 20 bases left between them. The germline V gene has CDR1 MNHNY and CDR2 SVGAGI (reference sequence). The CDR3 contains 15 residues. This chain's CDR3 is CAIRRGGASNQPQHF. The CDR3 coding sequence is TGTGCCATCCGTCGCGGGGGGGCTAGTAATCAGCCCCAGCATTTT.

This clone was recorded a few times. This chain uses TRBV9 with TRBJ2-7; 8 bases line up with TRBD2. Germline loops: CDR1 SGDLS, CDR2 YYNGEE. The CDR3 has 13 amino acids. Trimming took 6 bases from V and 6 from J; bases not matched to a gene: 8. The CDR3 nucleotides read TGTGCCAGCACCGGGACTAGGGACACCGAGCAGTACTTC. Encoded protein: CASTGTRDTEQYF.

The rearrangement links TRBV27 to TRBJ2-1, with 8 bases that match TRBD2. CDR1 MNHEY and CDR2 SMNVEV come from the germline V gene (reference sequence). V shed 4 bases, J shed 13 bases, and the junction held 3 bases outside the gene matches. This CDR3 is 11 amino acids long. CDR3 coding DNA: TGTGCCAGCAGTTCGAGCGGGGGACAGTTCTTC. Amino acid sequence: CASSSSGGQFF.

In this sample, this clone turned up once. The chain is built from TRBV5-1 and TRBJ1-6; 9 bases line up with TRBD1. There are 20 residues in the CDR3. CDR1 SGHRS and CDR2 YFSETQ come from the germline V gene. Trimming removed 4 bases from V and 1 base from J; junction bases left unmatched: 15. CDR3 in DNA: TGCGCCAGCAGCCCCCAGGGGACAGGGAGCACAAGATCCTATAATTCACCCCTCCACTTT. This translates into CASSPQGTGSTRSYNSPLHF.

The chain recombines TRBV6-5 with TRBJ2-2, with 7 bases fitting TRBD1. The CDR3 has 15 residues. Germline V gene lookup returns CDR1 MNHEY and CDR2 SVGAGI. V shed 6 bases and J 5 bases; nucleotides not matched to a gene: 9. The CDR3 bases are TGTGCCAGCAGCCAAGGGGGCAGGGTAACCGGGGAGCTGTTTTTT. This sequence encodes CASSQGGRVTGELFF.

The V and J genes are TRBV9 and TRBJ1-1; 8 nucleotides match TRBD1. V trimming: 4 bases; J trimming: 0 bases; junction bases outside the gene matches: 14. The CDR3 has 18 residues. The germline V gene encodes CDR1 SGDLS and CDR2 YYNGEE. In nucleotides, the CDR3 is TGTGCCAGCAGCCCCACGGACAGGGCGATGACCATGAACACTGAAGCTTTCTTT. This codes for CASSPTDRAMTMNTEAFF.

CDR3 bases: TGTGCCAGCAGTTTAACCGGGGGGAACACCGGGGAGCTGTTTTTT. Protein product: CASSLTGGNTGELFF. The chain joins TRBV27 to TRBJ2-2; possible D gene TRBD2, 6 bases. The V and J ends lost 2 bases and 1 base respectively, with 8 bases between them. The CDR3 extends over 15 amino acids. Looked up from germline, CDR1 is MNHEY and CDR2 is SMNVEV (reference sequence).

In this sample, this clone turned up once. The chain employs TRBV4-1 and TRBJ2-2; 9 nucleotides match TRBD1. CDR1 and CDR2 (germline): MGHRA, YSYEKL. Trimming took 3 bases from V and 1 from J; bases not matched to a gene: 3. This CDR3 comprises 16 residues. The CDR3 reads CASSQWTGENTGELFF. The CDR3, as DNA: TGCGCCAGCAGCCAGTGGACAGGGGAGAACACCGGGGAGCTGTTTTTT.

The CDR3 region has the DNA TGTGCCAGCAGACCTGGGACTTCTTCCTACGAGCAGTACTTC. It translates to CASRPGTSSYEQYF. The rearrangement links TRBV2 to TRBJ2-5; D may be TRBD2 (6 bases). The better agreement between TRBJ2-7 and the DNA end casts doubt on the J call. This CDR3 region has 14 residues. Germline V gene sequence: CDR1 SNHLY, CDR2 FYNNEI.

The chain is built from TRBV11-2 and TRBJ2-5; 9 bases are shared with TRBD1. Germline CDR1 and CDR2: SGHAT and FQNNGV. V dropped 5 bases and J dropped 1; count of bases not matched to a gene: 8. The length of the CDR3 is 16 residues. The CDR3 bases are TGTGCCAGCAGCCGCGAAGGGACAGGGCTCCAAGAGACCCAGTACTTC. It yields the protein CASSREGTGLQETQYF. Full variable domain (rest looked up from reference TRBV11-2 and TRBJ2-5): EAGVAQSPRYKIIEKRQSVAFWCNPISGHATLYWYQQILGQGPKLLIQFQNNGVVDDSQLPKDRFSAERLKGVDSTLKIQPAKLEDSAVYLCASSREGTGLQETQYFGPGTRLLVL.

Concerning this clone: One end of the junction is discordant with germline, which a read error may explain. This sequence joins TRBV7-9 and TRBJ2-1; 13 nucleotides agree with TRBD2. Per the germline V gene, CDR1 is SEHNR and CDR2 is FQNEAQ (reference sequence). The CDR3 covers 15 residues. The CDR3 DNA reads as TGTTCCAGCAGTCGTACTAGCGGGGGGGTCAATGAGCAGTTCTTC. Amino acid sequence: CSSSRTSGGVNEQFF.

V usage is TRBV2 and J usage is TRBJ2-2; 10 positions agree with TRBD1. After removal of 8 bases from V and 7 bases from J, the junction contained 4 bases not matched to a gene. Germline CDR1 is SNHLY and CDR2 is FYNNEI. This CDR3 has 13 amino acids. For the CDR3, the DNA is TGTGCCAGCGCGGACAGGGGGATCGGGGAGCTGTTTTTT. Its protein is CASADRGIGELFF.

The chain employs TRBV29-1 and TRBJ2-3, with D perhaps TRBD2 (6 bases). The CDR3 contains 14 residues. Germline CDR1 SQVTM, CDR2 ANQGSEA. With 6 bases removed from V and 1 base from J, the gap between germline ends came to 14 bases. CDR3 sequence (DNA): TGCAGCGTGCCGCCCCCGGGGGGCACAGATACGCAGTATTTT. Protein product: CSVPPPGGTDTQYF.

The CDR3 DNA reads TGTGCCTGGAGTGTACTCTTAGGGGGACAGGATGGCTACACCTTC. Its protein product is CAWSVLLGGQDGYTF. The chain is built from TRBV30 and TRBJ1-2; 8 positions match TRBD1. Trimming cost V 0 bases and J 6 bases; bases outside gene matches: 9. The length of the CDR3 is 15 residues. Germline CDR1 and CDR2: GTSNPN and SVGIG (reference sequence).

This chain links TRBV5-4 with TRBJ2-7; 10 positions agree with TRBD1. Trimming removed 0 bases from V and 5 bases from J; junction bases left unmatched: 5. CDR3 size: 15 residues. Germline CDR1 SGHNT, CDR2 YYREEE (reference sequence). The CDR3 spells CASSLAGTGANEQYF. For the CDR3, the DNA is TGTGCCAGCAGCTTGGCCGGGACAGGGGCGAACGAGCAGTACTTC. The full variable domain, its missing parts supplied by reference TRBV5-4 and TRBJ2-7, is ETGVTQSPTHLIKTRGQQVTLRCSSQSGHNTVSWYQQALGQGPQFIFQYYREEENGRGNFPPRFSGLQFPNYSSELNVNALELDDSALYLCASSLAGTGANEQYFGPGTRLTVT.